The T cell receptor beta chain under discussion was sequenced for a study of blood T cell repertoires in COVID-19. Across the study: The samples span acute and convalescent COVID-19 from the United States, Italy and Spain. T cells, B-cell-depleted T cells, or PBMCs supplied cDNA or gDNA.

Clones were read by immunoSEQ multiplex PCR, and TCRdb kept only the in-frame ones, dropping some. This repertoire shows 470,000 or so clones, around 85% found once; its top ten account for 3.2%. Germline-derived CDR1 and CDR2 are GTSNPN and SVGIG (reference sequence). This CDR3 has 13 residues. Trimming cost V 8 bases and J 6 bases; bases outside gene matches: 8. The sequence was obtained from a human donor in a cohort sampled during active COVID-19. The specimen was peripheral blood. The chain employs TRBV30 and TRBJ1-1; TRBD1 agrees at 11 bases. Written as DNA, the CDR3 is TGTGCCGGAAGGTGGACAGGGGGCCCTGAAGCTTTCTTT. Translation gives CAGRWTGGPEAFF. The full variable domain, completed using reference TRBV30 and TRBJ1-1, is SQTIHQWPATLVQPVGSPLSLECTVEGTSNPNLYWYRQAAGRGLQLLFYSVGIGQISSEVPQNLSASRPQDRQFILSSKKLLLSDSGFYLCAGRWTGGPEAFFGQGTRLTVV.